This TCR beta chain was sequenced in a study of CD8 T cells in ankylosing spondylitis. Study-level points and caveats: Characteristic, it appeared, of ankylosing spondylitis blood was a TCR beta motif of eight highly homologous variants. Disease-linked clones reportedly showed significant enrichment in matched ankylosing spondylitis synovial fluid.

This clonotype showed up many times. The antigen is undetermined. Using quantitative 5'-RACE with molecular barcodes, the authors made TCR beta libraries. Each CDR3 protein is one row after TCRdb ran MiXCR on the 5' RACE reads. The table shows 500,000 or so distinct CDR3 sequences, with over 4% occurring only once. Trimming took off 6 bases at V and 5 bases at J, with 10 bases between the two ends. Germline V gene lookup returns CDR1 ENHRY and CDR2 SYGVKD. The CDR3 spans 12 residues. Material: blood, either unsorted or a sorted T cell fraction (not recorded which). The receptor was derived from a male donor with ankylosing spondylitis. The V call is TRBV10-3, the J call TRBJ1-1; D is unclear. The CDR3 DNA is TGTGCCATCAGGGGAGGCGGGACTGAAGCTTTCTTT. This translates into CAIRGGGTEAFF.